This T cell receptor beta chain was captured by sequencing in a study of blood T cell repertoires in COVID-19. Study in general: Samples of COVID-19 (acute and convalescent) were obtained from the United States, Italy and Spain. Sources were T cells, B-cell-depleted T cells, or PBMCs; the material itself was cDNA or gDNA.

Germline lookup yields CDR1 KGHDR and CDR2 SFDVKD. The CDR3 loop spans 16 amino acids. Between the trimmed V and J ends, which lost 3 bases and 1 base, there was a span of 14 bases. Per the original methods: Estimated nucleated cell counts came from reference gene primer amplification. The repertoire was sequenced with immunoSEQ multiplex PCR; TCRdb's copy has only in-frame clones and lacks some. The D gene and trimming were derived from the DNA, and the V and J assignments and clone size from that table. The table has fewer than 250,000 clones, 83% seen once; the top ten hold 2% to 3%. The sample taken for sequencing was peripheral blood. The gene calls are TRBV24-1 and TRBJ2-5, with TRBD2 as a possible D gene (6 bases). The source of this sequence is a woman aged 40 to 55 with active or convalescent COVID-19. CDR3 in DNA: TGTGCCACCAGTGATGAGAGTGCTAGCGTCCAAGAGACCCAGTACTTC. Protein sequence: CATSDESASVQETQYF.